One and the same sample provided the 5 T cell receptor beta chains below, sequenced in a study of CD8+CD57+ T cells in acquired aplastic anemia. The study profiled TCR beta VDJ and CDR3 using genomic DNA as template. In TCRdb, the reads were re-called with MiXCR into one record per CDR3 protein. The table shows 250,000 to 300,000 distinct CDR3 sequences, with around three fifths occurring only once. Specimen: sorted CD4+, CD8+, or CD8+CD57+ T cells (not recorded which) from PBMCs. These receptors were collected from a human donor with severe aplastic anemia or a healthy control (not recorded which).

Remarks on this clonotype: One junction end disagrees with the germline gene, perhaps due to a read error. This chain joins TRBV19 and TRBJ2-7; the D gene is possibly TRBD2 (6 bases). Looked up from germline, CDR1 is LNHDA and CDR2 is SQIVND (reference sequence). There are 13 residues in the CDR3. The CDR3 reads CDSSIGRGYDQYF. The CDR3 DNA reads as TGTGACAGTAGTATAGGGCGGGGATACGATCAGTACTTC.

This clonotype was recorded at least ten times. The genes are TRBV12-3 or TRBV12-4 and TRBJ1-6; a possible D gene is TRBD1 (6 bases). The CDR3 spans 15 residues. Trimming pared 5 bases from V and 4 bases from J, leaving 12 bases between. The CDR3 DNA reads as TGTGCCAGCAGTCTTCAACAGGGTTATAATTCACCCCTCCACTTT. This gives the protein CASSLQQGYNSPLHF.

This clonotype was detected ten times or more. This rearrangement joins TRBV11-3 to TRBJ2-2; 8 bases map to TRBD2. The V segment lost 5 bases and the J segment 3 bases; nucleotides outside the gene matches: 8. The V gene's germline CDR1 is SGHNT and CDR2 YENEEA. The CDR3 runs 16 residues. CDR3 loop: CASSPGGVGDTGELFF. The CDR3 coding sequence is TGTGCCAGCAGCCCGGGGGGGGTTGGTGACACCGGGGAGCTGTTTTTT.

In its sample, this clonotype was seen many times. The CDR3 reads CASSWKGGNTEAFF. The CDR3 region has the DNA TGTGCCAGCAGTTGGAAGGGAGGGAACACTGAAGCTTTCTTT. This chain uses TRBV6-5 with TRBJ1-1; D is unclear. The CDR3 is 14 residues long. V lost 4 bases and J lost 1, with 10 bases in between. Looked up from germline, CDR1 is MNHEY and CDR2 is SVGAGI.

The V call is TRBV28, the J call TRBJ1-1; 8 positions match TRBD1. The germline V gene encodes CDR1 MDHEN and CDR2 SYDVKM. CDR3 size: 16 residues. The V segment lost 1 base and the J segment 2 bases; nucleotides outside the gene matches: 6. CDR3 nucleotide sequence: TGTGCCAGCAGTTTATACAGGGGGGCAGGAAACACTGAAGCTTTCTTT. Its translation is CASSLYRGAGNTEAFF.